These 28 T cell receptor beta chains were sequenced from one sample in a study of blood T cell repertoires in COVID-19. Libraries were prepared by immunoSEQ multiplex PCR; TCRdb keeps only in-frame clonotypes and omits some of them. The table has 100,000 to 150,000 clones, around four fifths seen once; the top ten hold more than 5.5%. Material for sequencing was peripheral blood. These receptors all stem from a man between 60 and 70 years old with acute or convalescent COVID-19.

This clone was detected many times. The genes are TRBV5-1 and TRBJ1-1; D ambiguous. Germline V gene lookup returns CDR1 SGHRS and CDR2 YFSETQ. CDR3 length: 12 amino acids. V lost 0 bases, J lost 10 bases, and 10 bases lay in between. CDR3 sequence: CASSLDLEGAFF. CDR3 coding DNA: TGCGCCAGCAGCTTGGATTTGGAGGGAGCTTTCTTT.

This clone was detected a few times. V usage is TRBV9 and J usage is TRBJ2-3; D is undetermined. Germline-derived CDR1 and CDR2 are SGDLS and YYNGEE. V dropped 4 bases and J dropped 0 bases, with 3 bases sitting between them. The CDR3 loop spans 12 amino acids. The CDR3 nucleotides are TGTGCCAGCAGCTCTAGCACAGATACGCAGTATTTT. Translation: CASSSSTDTQYF.

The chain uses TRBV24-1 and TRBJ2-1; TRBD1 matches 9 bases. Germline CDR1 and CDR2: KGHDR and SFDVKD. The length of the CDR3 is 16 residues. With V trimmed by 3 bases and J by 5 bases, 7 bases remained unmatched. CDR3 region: CATSDPGQGLNNEQFF. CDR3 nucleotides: TGTGCCACCAGTGATCCGGGACAGGGTCTAAACAATGAGCAGTTCTTC.

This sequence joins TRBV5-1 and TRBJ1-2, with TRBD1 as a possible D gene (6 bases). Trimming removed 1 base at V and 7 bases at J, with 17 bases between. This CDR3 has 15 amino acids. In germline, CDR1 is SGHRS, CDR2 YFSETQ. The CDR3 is CASSLSNGGPRGYTF. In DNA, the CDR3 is TGCGCCAGCAGCTTGTCTAATGGGGGCCCGCGTGGCTACACCTTC.

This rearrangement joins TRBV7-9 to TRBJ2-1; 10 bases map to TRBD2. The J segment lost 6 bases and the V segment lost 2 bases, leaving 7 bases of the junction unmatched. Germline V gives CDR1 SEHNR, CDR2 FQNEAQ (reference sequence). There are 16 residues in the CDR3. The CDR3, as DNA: TGTGCCAGCAGCTTAAATTTAGCGGGAGGTTTCAATGAGCAGTTCTTC. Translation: CASSLNLAGGFNEQFF.

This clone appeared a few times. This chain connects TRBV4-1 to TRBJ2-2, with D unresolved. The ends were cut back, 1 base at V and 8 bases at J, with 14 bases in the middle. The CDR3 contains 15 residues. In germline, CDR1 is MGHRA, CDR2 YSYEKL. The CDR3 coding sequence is TGCGCCAGCAGCCAAGTAGTCTACCTACCGGGGGAGCTGTTTTTT. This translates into CASSQVVYLPGELFF.

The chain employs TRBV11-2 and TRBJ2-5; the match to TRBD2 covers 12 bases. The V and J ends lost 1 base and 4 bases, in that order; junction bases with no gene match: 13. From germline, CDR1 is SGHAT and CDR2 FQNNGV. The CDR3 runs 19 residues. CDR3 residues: CASSLVPPSSGGARETQYF. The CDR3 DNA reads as TGTGCCAGCAGCTTAGTTCCCCCCTCTAGCGGGGGGGCCAGAGAGACCCAGTACTTC.

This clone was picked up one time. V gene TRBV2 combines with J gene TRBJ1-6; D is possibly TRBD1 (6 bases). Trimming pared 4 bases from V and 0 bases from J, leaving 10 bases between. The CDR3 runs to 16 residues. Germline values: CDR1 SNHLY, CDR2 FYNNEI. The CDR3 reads CASSVRGGSYNSPLHF. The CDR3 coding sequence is TGTGCCAGCAGTGTCCGAGGGGGCTCCTATAATTCACCCCTCCACTTT.

DNA of the CDR3: TGTGCCTGGAGCGGTATGCAAAATTCACCCCTCCACTTT. It codes for CAWSGMQNSPLHF. The rearrangement uses TRBV30 and TRBJ1-6; D is unclear. The CDR3 has 13 amino acids. Germline loops: CDR1 GTSNPN, CDR2 SVGIG (reference sequence). Trimming took off 3 bases at V and 7 bases at J, with 10 bases between the two ends.

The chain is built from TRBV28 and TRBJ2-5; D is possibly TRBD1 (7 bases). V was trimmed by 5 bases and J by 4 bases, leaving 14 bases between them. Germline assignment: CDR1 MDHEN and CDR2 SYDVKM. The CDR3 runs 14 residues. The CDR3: CASSQGGLGETQYF. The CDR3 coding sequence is TGTGCCAGCAGTCAGGGGGGTCTGGGAGAGACCCAGTACTTC.

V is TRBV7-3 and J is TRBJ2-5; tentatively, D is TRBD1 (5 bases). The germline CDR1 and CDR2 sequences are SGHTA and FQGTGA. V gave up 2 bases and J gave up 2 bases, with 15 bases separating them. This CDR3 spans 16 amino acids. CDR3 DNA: TGTGCCAGCAGCTTAGGTAGCAGTAGGGGACAAGAGACCCAGTACTTC. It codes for CASSLGSSRGQETQYF.

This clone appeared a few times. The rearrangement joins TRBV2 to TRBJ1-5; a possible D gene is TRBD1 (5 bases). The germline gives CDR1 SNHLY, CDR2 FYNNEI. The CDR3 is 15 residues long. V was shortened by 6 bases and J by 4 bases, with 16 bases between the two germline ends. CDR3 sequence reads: CASRVHNTGNQPQHF. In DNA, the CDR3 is TGTGCCAGCAGGGTCCATAACACAGGTAATCAGCCCCAGCATTTT.

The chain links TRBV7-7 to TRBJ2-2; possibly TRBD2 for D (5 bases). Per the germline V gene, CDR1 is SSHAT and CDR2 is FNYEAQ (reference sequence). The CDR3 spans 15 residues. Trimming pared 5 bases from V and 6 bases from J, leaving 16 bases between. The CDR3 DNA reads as TGTGCCAGCAGCGCGGGCGTTAATGGCGCCGGGGAGCTGTTTTTT. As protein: CASSAGVNGAGELFF.

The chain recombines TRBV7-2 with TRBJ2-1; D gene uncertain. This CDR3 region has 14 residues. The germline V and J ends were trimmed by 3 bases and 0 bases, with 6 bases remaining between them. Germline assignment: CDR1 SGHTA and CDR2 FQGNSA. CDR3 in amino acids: CASSLRSSYNEQFF. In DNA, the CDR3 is TGTGCCAGCAGCTTGCGGAGCTCCTACAATGAGCAGTTCTTC.

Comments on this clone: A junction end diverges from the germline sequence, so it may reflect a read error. The CDR3 DNA reads TGTGCCAGCAGAGGACAGTTCCTGGGCTACATCTTC. It translates to CASRGQFLGYIF. The chain couples TRBV12-3 or TRBV12-4 to TRBJ1-2, with D possibly matching TRBD1 (6 bases). The CDR3 covers 12 residues.

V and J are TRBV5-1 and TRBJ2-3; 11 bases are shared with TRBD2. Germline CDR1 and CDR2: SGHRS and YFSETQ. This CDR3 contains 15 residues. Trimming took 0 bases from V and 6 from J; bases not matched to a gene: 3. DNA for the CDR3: TGCGCCAGCAGCTTGGTAGCGGGGGGGTTCGATACGCAGTATTTT. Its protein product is CASSLVAGGFDTQYF.

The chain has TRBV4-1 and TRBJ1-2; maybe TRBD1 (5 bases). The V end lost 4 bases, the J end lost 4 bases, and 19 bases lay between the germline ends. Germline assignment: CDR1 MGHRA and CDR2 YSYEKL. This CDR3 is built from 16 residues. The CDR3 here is CASSPRQGDFRYGYTF. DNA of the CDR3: TGCGCCAGCAGCCCGCGTCAAGGGGATTTTCGCTATGGCTACACCTTC.

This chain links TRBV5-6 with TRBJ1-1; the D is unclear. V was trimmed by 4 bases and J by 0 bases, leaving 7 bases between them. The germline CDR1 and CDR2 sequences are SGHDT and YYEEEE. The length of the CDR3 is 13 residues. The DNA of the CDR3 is TGTGCCAGCAGCATTATTCTGAACACTGAAGCTTTCTTT. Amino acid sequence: CASSIILNTEAFF. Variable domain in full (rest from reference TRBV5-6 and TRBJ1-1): DAGVTQSPTHLIKTRGQQVTLRCSPKSGHDTVSWYQQALGQGPQFIFQYYEEEERQRGNFPDRFSGHQFPNYSSELNVNALLLGDSALYLCASSIILNTEAFFGQGTRLTVV.

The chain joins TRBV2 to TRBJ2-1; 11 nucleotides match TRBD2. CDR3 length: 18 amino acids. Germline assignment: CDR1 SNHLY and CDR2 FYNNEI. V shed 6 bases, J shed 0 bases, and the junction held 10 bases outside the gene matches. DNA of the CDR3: TGTGCCAGCAGGGGGCCTAGCGGGGGGCGGCGCTCCTACAATGAGCAGTTCTTC. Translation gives CASRGPSGGRRSYNEQFF.

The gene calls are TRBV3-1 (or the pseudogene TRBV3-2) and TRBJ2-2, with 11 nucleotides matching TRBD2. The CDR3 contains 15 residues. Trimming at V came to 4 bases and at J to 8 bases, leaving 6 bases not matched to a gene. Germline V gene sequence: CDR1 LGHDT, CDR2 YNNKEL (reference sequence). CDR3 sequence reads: CASSRLAGGVGELFF. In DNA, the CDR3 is TGTGCCAGCAGCCGTCTAGCGGGAGGTGTGGGGGAGCTGTTTTTT.

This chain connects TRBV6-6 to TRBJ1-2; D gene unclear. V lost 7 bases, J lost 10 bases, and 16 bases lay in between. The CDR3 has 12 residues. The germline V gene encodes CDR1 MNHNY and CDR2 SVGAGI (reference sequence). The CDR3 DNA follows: TGTGCCAGCACGACTAGCAGGTCTGACTACACCTTC. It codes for CASTTSRSDYTF.

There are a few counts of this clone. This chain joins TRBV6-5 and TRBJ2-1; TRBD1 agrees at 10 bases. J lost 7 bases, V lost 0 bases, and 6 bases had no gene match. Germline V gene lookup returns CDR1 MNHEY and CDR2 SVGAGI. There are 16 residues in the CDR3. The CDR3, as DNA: TGTGCCAGCAGTTACTCCGGGACAGGGGTGAGGAATGAGCAGTTCTTC. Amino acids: CASSYSGTGVRNEQFF.

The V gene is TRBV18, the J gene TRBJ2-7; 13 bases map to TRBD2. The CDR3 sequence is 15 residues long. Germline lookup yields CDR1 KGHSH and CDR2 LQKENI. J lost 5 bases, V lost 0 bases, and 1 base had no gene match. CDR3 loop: CASSPPGLAGNEQYF. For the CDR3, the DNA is TGTGCCAGCTCACCACCGGGACTAGCGGGGAACGAGCAGTACTTC. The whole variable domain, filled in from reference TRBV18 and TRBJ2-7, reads NAGVMQNPRHLVRRRGQEARLRCSPMKGHSHVYWYRQLPEEGLKFMVYLQKENIIDESGMPKERFSAEFPKEGPSILRIQQVVRGDSAAYFCASSPPGLAGNEQYFGPGTRLTVT.

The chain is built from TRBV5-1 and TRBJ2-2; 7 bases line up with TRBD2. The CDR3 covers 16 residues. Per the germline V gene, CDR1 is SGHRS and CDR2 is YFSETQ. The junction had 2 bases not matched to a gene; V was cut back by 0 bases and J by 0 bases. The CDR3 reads CASSLVSGANTGELFF. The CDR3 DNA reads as TGCGCCAGCAGCTTGGTAAGCGGGGCGAACACCGGGGAGCTGTTTTTT.

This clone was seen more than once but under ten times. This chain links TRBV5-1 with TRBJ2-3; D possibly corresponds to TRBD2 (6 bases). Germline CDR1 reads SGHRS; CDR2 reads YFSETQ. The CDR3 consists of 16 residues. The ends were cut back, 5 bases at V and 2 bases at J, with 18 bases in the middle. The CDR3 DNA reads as TGCGCCAGCAGTTTACTCATAGCGGCCTTCACAGATACGCAGTATTTT. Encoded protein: CASSLLIAAFTDTQYF.

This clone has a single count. Here the CDR3 DNA reads TGTGCCACCGCAGTGGGGGGCTACAATGAGCAGTTCTTC. Translating it yields CATAVGGYNEQFF. The chain is built from TRBV24-1 and TRBJ2-1; possibly TRBD2 for D (6 bases). This CDR3 region has 13 residues. Germline-derived CDR1 and CDR2 are KGHDR and SFDVKD. Trimming stripped 9 bases from V and 3 bases from J, with 11 bases between.

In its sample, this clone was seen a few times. CDR3 in amino acids: CASSWRSNTEAFF. In DNA form, the CDR3 reads TGTGCCAGCAGTTGGCGGTCGAACACTGAAGCTTTCTTT. V gene TRBV12-3 or TRBV12-4 combines with J gene TRBJ1-1, with D uncertain. The CDR3 covers 13 residues. V dropped 4 bases and J dropped 1 base, with 7 bases sitting between them.

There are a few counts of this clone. This CDR3 reads CATRTGGTSGYTF. CDR3 nucleotides: TGTGCCACCCGGACAGGGGGAACATCGGGCTACACCTTC. The chain uses TRBV19 and TRBJ1-2; 10 nucleotides agree with TRBD1. The CDR3 runs to 13 residues. J gave up 8 bases and V 10 bases, and 10 bases lay outside the gene matches. Per germline, CDR1 LNHDA and CDR2 SQIVND (reference sequence). Variable domain in full (rest from reference TRBV19 and TRBJ1-2): DGGITQSPKYLFRKEGQNVTLSCEQNLNHDAMYWYRQDPGQGLRLIYYSQIVNDFQKGDIAEGYSVSREKKESFPLTVTSAQKNPTAFYLCATRTGGTSGYTFGSGTRLTVV.